In this sample, the clone carrying this T cell receptor beta chain turned up a few times. This entry belongs to a study of T cells after yellow fever vaccination. TCRdb re-called the 5' RACE reads with MiXCR, one entry per CDR3 protein. The sample has 400,000 or so distinct CDR3 sequences, roughly a sixth seen once. The specimen comprised PBMCs, sampled before the yellow fever booster vaccination. The sequence was obtained from a man aged 18 to 30 who received the YFV17D yellow fever vaccine.

DNA of the CDR3: TGTGCCAGCAGCCGGGGACAGTTGAAAGAGACCCAGTACTTC. This gives the protein CASSRGQLKETQYF. This chain links TRBV11-2 with TRBJ2-5; 7 nucleotides align to TRBD1. CDR3 length equals 14 residues. In germline, CDR1 is SGHAT, CDR2 FQNNGV. V lost 5 bases and J lost 3; bases outside the gene matches: 6.